Sequencing of this T cell receptor beta chain was carried out in a study of cytomegalovirus exposure and HLA in healthy donors. As for this clone: Its antigen is currently unknown.

Broader study findings: TCR beta V segments were, for the most part, productive about 87% or about 30% of the time in an earlier analysis. Analyzed later, association rates of TCRs varied across HLA loci, with DRB1 most and HLA-C fewest.

The primer mix had 60 Vbeta and 13 Jbeta primers. Generated by immunoSEQ multiplex PCR, the TCRdb table keeps only in-frame clones and is missing some. The table records approximately 300,000 clones, 80% of them present only once. Germline V gene lookup returns CDR1 SGHAT and CDR2 FQNNGV. V lost 8 bases to trimming and J lost 6 bases; unmatched junction nucleotides: 5. The CDR3 contains 12 residues. The clonotype comes from a girl aged 2 to 10 in good health and CMV-seronegative. Source material: PBMCs. This chain uses TRBV11-2 with TRBJ2-7; 9 positions agree with TRBD1. CDR3 DNA: TGTGCCAGCGGGGGGACAGGGCTCGAGCAGTACTTC. This translates into CASGGTGLEQYF.